The 6 T cell receptor beta chains presented below share a single source sample, sequenced in a study of radiotherapy plus CTLA-4 blockade in lung cancer. Sequenced by immunoSEQ multiplex PCR; TCRdb stores in-frame clones only, minus some. The repertoire holds about 39,000 clones, with approximately 79% as singletons. This specimen consisted of peripheral blood, obtained from a patient treated with radiotherapy plus ipilimumab. These receptors were collected from a human donor with non-small cell lung cancer that progressed on radiotherapy plus ipilimumab.

In its sample, this clone was seen once. This chain uses TRBV19 with TRBJ2-7; 8 bases are a match to TRBD1. Looked up from germline, CDR1 is LNHDA and CDR2 is SQIVND (reference sequence). J was trimmed by 6 bases and V by 4 bases; bases with no gene match: 8. This CDR3 is built from 14 residues. Here the CDR3 reads CASSRTGSLGEQYF. The CDR3, as DNA: TGTGCCAGTAGTAGGACAGGGTCGTTGGGCGAGCAGTACTTC.

This clone was picked up one time. The rearrangement links TRBV7-2 to TRBJ2-1; D not certain. The ends were cut back, 5 bases at V and 4 bases at J, with 6 bases in the middle. CDR1 SGHTA and CDR2 FQGNSA come from the germline V gene. There are 12 residues in the CDR3. The CDR3 bases are TGTGCCAGCAGCGCACTTTACAATGAGCAGTTCTTC. This gives the protein CASSALYNEQFF.

A single count supports this clone. The rearrangement joins TRBV5-4 to TRBJ2-7; D might be TRBD2 (6 bases). Deletions cut 0 bases from V and 7 bases from J, with 11 bases between. There are 13 residues in the CDR3. From germline, CDR1 is SGHNT and CDR2 YYREEE (reference sequence). The CDR3 sequence: CASSLGGGPEQYF. The CDR3 DNA reads as TGTGCCAGCAGCTTGGGGGGAGGCCCGGAGCAGTACTTC. Looking up the rest from reference TRBV5-4 and TRBJ2-7 gives the full variable domain: ETGVTQSPTHLIKTRGQQVTLRCSSQSGHNTVSWYQQALGQGPQFIFQYYREEENGRGNFPPRFSGLQFPNYSSELNVNALELDDSALYLCASSLGGGPEQYFGPGTRLTVT.

The chain carries TRBV2 and TRBJ2-2; the match to TRBD1 covers 9 bases. Germline values: CDR1 SNHLY, CDR2 FYNNEI. The J segment lost 0 bases and the V segment lost 6 bases, leaving 2 bases of the junction unmatched. This CDR3 has 15 residues. Written as DNA, the CDR3 is TGTGCCAGCAGAAGGGACAGGGCGAACACCGGGGAGCTGTTTTTT. Protein: CASRRDRANTGELFF.

This chain uses TRBV12-5 with TRBJ2-7, with D tentatively TRBD2 (6 bases). The V end was cut by 5 bases, the J end by 4 bases, with 18 bases between. CDR3 length equals 15 residues. CDR1 and CDR2 (germline): LGHNT, FRNRAP. CDR3 sequence (DNA): TGTGCTAGTGGTGTAGGCGGGACTGTTACATACGAGCAGTACTTC. Its translation is CASGVGGTVTYEQYF.

V usage is TRBV11-2 and J usage is TRBJ1-1; D is unclear. CDR3 size: 15 residues. Trimming removed 2 bases from V and 5 bases from J, with 15 bases in between. Per germline, CDR1 SGHAT and CDR2 FQNNGV. The CDR3 DNA reads TGTGCCAGCAGCTTATCGTTAGCTCGGTGGACTGAAGCTTTCTTT. This sequence encodes CASSLSLARWTEAFF.